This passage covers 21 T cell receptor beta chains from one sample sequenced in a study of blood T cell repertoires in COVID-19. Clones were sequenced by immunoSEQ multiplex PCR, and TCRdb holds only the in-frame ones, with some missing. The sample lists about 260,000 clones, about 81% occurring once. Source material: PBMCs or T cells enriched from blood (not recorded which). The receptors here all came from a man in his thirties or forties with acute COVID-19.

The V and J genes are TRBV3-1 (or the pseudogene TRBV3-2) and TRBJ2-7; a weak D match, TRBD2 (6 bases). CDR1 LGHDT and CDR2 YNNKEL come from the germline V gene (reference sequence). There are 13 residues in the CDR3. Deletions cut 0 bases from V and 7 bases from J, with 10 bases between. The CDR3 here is CASSQDPGREQYV. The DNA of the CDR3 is TGTGCCAGCAGCCAAGATCCAGGGAGGGAGCAGTACGTC.

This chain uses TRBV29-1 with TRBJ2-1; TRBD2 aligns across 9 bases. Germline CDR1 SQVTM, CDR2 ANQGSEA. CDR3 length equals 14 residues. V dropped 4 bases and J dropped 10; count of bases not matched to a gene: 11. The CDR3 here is CSVGVGGRALEQFF. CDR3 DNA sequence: TGCAGCGTTGGAGTGGGCGGGAGGGCCCTAGAGCAGTTCTTC.

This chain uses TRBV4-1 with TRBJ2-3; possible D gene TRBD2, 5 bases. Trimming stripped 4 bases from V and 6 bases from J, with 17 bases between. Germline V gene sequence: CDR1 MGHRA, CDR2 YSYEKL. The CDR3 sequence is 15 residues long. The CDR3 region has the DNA TGCGCCAGCAGCCCCGGCGGGCAGCTCATGGATACGCAGTATTTT. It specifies CASSPGGQLMDTQYF.

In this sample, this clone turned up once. The CDR3 coding sequence is TGTGCCAGCAGCCCCACTGGTGGAGATGAGCAGTTCTTC. Translating it yields CASSPTGGDEQFF. The chain combines TRBV9 with TRBJ2-1; D not certain. From germline, CDR1 is SGDLS and CDR2 YYNGEE. Trimming cost V 4 bases and J 8 bases, with 13 bases left between them. This CDR3 has 13 amino acids.

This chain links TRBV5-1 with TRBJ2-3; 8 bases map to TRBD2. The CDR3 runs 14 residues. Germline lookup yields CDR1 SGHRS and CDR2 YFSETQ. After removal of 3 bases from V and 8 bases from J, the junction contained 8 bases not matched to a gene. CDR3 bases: TGCGCCAGCAGCTCGGGACTAGACGTGGGTACGCAGTATTTT. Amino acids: CASSSGLDVGTQYF.

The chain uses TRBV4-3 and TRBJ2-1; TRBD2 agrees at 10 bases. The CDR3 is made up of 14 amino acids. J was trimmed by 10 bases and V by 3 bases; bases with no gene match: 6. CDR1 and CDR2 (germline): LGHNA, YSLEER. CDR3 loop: CASSQTSSGSEQFF. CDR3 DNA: TGCGCCAGCAGCCAGACCTCTAGCGGGAGCGAGCAGTTCTTC.

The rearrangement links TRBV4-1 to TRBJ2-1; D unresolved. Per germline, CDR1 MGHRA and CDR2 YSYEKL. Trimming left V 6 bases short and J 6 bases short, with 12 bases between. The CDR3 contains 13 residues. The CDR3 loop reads CASRQTTGNEQFF. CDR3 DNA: TGCGCCAGCAGGCAAACCACGGGCAATGAGCAGTTCTTC.

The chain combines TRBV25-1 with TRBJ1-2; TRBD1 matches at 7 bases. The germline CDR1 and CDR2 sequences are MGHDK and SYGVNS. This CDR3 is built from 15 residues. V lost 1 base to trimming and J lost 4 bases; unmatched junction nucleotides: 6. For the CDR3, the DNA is TGTGCCAGCAGTGAATGGAACAGGGGAAGCTATGGCTACACCTTC. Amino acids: CASSEWNRGSYGYTF.

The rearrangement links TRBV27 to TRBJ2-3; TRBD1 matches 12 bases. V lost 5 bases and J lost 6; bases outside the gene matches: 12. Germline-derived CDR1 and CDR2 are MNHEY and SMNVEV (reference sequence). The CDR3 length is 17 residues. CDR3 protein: CASSRGTGGNPQDTQYF. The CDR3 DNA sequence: TGTGCCAGCAGTAGGGGGACAGGGGGCAACCCACAGGATACGCAGTATTTT.

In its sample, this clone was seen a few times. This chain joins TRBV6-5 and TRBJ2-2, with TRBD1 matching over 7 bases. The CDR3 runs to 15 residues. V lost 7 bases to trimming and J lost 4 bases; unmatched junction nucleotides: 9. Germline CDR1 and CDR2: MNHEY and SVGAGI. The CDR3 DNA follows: TGTGCCAGCACCCGAGGGGGCTCGGGCACCGGGGAGCTGTTTTTT. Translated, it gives CASTRGGSGTGELFF.

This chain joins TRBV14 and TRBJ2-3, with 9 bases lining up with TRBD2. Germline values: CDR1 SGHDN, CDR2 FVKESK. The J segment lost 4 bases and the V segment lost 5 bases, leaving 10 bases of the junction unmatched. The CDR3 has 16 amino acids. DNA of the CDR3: TGTGCCAGCAGCTCAACTCTAGCGGGACTTTCAGATACGCAGTATTTT. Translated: CASSSTLAGLSDTQYF.

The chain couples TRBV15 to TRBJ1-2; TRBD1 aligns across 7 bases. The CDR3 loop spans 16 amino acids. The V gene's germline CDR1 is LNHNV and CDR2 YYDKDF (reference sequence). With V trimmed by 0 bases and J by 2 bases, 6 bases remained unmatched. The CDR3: CATSRDPVQGNYGYTF. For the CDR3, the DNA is TGTGCCACCAGCAGAGATCCCGTACAGGGGAACTATGGCTACACCTTC.

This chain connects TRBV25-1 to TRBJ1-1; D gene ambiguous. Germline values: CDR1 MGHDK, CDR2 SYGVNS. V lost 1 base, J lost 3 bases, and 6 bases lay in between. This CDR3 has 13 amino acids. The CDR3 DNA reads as TGTGCCAGCAGTGAATTGGGAGACACTGAAGCTTTCTTT. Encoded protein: CASSELGDTEAFF. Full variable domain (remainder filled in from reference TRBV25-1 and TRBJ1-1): EADIYQTPRYLVIGTGKKITLECSQTMGHDKMYWYQQDPGMELHLIHYSYGVNSTEKGDLSSESTVSRIRTEHFPLTLESARPSHTSQYLCASSELGDTEAFFGQGTRLTVV.

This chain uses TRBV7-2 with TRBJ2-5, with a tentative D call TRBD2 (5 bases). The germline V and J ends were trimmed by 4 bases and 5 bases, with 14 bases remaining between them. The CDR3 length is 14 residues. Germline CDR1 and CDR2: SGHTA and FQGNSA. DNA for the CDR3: TGTGCCAGCAGCTCGGACTTTCCTGGGGAGACCCAGTACTTC. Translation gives CASSSDFPGETQYF. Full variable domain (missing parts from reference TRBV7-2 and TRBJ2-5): GAGVSQSPSNKVTEKGKDVELRCDPISGHTALYWYRQSLGQGLEFLIYFQGNSAPDKSGLPSDRFSAERTGGSVSTLTIQRTQQEDSAVYLCASSSDFPGETQYFGPGTRLLVL.

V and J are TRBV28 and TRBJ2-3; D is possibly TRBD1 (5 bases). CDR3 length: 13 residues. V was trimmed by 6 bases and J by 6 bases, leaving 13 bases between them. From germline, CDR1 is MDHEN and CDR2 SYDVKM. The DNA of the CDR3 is TGTGCCAGCAGGTGGCAGGGCCCCGATACGCAGTATTTT. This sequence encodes CASRWQGPDTQYF. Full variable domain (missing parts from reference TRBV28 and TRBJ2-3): DVKVTQSSRYLVKRTGEKVFLECVQDMDHENMFWYRQDPGLGLRLIYFSYDVKMKEKGDIPEGYSVSREKKERFSLILESASTNQTSMYLCASRWQGPDTQYFGPGTRLTVL.

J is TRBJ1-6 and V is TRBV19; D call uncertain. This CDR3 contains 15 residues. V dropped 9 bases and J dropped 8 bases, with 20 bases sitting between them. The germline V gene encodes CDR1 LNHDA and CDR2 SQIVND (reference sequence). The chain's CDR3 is CASSGNSFRDSPLHF. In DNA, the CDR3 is TGTGCCAGCTCCGGGAATTCCTTCCGGGATTCACCCCTCCACTTT.

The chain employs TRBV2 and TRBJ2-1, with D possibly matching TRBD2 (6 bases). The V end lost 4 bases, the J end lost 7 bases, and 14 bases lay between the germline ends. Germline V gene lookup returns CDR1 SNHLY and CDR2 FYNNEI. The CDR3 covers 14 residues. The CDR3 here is CASSGGLRGNEQFF. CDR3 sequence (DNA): TGTGCCAGCAGTGGGGGACTCCGCGGGAATGAGCAGTTCTTC.

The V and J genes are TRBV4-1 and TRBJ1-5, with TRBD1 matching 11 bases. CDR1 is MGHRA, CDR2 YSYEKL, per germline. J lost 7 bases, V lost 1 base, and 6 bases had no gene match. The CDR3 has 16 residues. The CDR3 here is CASSQVEGQGDQPQHF. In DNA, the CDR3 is TGCGCCAGCAGCCAAGTAGAGGGACAGGGGGACCAGCCCCAGCATTTT.

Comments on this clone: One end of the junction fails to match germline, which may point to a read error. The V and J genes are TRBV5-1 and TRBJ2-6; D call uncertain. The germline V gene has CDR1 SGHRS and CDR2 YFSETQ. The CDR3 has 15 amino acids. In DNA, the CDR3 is TGTGCCAGCAGCTCCCCCCTCTCTGGGGCCAACGTCCTGACTTTC. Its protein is CASSSPLSGANVLTF.

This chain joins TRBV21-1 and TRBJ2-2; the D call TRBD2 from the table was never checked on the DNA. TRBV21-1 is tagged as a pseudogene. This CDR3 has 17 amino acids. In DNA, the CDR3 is TGTGCCAGCAGCAAAGTCGGTAGCGGGAGGTCCACCGGGGAGCTGTTTTTT. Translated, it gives CASSKVGSGRSTGELFF.

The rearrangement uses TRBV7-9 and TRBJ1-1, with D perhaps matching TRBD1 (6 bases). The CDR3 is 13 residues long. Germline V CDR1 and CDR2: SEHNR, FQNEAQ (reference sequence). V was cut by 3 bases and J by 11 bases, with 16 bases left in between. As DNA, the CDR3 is TGTGCCAGCAGCTTCGGGGGGGCATTCTTGGCTTTCTTT. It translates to CASSFGGAFLAFF.